This T cell receptor beta chain originates from a study of T cell repertoires in urothelial bladder cancer. Whole-study context: Resected lesion stages: three cT0, three cTa, three cT1, three cT2+.

Trimming left V 3 bases short and J 4 bases short, with 11 bases between. The CDR3 consists of 14 residues. The V gene's germline CDR1 is WSHSY and CDR2 SAAADI. The protocol was immunoSEQ multiplex PCR, while the TCRdb copy is restricted to in-frame clones and leaves out a portion. The sample carries roughly 11,000 clones, about 64% recorded once. Study-level findings and limits: One T-cell clone reached up to roughly 15% of carcinoma infiltrating lymphocytes.

Note on this clone: Its cognate antigen is unknown.

This chain uses TRBV10-2 with TRBJ2-3, with D perhaps matching TRBD2 (5 bases). The TCR originated in a human donor with a benign inflammatory bladder lesion. Sequences were obtained from tumor-infiltrating cells from bladder cancer. The CDR3 DNA reads as TGCGCCAGCAGTGAATACGGGGATCCAGATACGCAGTATTTT. As protein: CASSEYGDPDTQYF.